This record looks at one T cell receptor beta chain sequence and its context. The data stem from a study of blood T cell repertoires in COVID-19. About the study: The United States, Italy and Spain provided the acute and convalescent COVID-19 samples. PBMCs, B-cell-depleted T cells, or T cells provided the cDNA or gDNA that made up the material.

Ages ranged from roughly 18 to 100 years, with residence in under 25 US areas. Self-reported history from a screening survey and questionnaire set each donor's cohort. The protocol was immunoSEQ multiplex PCR, while the TCRdb copy is restricted to in-frame clones and leaves out a portion. The sample contains about 220,000 clones, 82% of which appear only once. Sequencing input: PBMCs or T cells enriched from blood (not recorded which). The origin of this receptor is a woman aged 60 to 75 who had recovered from COVID-19.

Here the CDR3 reads CASSLGLEAFF. The CDR3, as DNA: TGTGCCAGCAGCCTTGGACTTGAGGCTTTCTTT. This sequence joins TRBV12-1 and TRBJ1-1. TRBV12-1 is an annotated pseudogene. The CDR3 covers 11 residues.